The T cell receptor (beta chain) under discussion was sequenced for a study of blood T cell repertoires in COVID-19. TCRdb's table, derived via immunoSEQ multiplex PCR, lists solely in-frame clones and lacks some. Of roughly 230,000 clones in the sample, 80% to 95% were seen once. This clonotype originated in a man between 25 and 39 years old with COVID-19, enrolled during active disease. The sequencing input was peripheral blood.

CDR3 amino acids: CASSLGLSDGYTF. Written as DNA, the CDR3 is TGTGCCAGCAGCCTGGGACTCTCGGATGGCTACACCTTC. This rearrangement joins TRBV6-5 to TRBJ1-2; perhaps TRBD1 as D (5 bases). CDR1 and CDR2 (germline): MNHEY, SVGAGI. The CDR3 is 13 amino acids. Trimming shortened V by 6 bases and J by 6 bases, and 14 bases separated the two germline ends.